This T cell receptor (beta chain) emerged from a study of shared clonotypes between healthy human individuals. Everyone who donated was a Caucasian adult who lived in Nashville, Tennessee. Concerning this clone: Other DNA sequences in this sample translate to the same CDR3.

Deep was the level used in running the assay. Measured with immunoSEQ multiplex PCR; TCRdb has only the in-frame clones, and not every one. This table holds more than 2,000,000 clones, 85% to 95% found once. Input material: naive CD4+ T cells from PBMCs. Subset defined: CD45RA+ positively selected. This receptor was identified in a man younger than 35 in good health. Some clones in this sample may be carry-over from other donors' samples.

CDR3 sequence reads: CASSATSGSYEQYF. The CDR3 DNA is TGTGCCAGCAGCGCAACTAGCGGGAGTTACGAGCAGTACTTC. The V and J genes are TRBV5-4 and TRBJ2-7; 11 bases line up with TRBD2. Germline loops: CDR1 SGHNT, CDR2 YYREEE (reference sequence). The CDR3 contains 14 residues. V was pared by 4 bases and J by 4 bases, with 4 bases of the junction left unmatched.